This T cell receptor beta chain was recovered during a study of CD8 T cells in Susac syndrome. RNA was extracted with the RNeasy kit, and a quantity of about 0.45 to 1 ug was reverse transcribed using random hexamers. TCRdb processed the immunoSEQ multiplex PCR reads anew with MiXCR; each CDR3 protein has one entry. The sample has more than 200,000 distinct CDR3 sequences, about 94% seen once. CDR3 length: 15 residues. With 0 bases removed from V and 1 base from J, the gap between germline ends came to 9 bases. Germline CDR1 is SGHRS and CDR2 is YFSETQ. Findings and caveats of the study: None of the CD4+ T cell repertoires in Susac syndrome showed clonal expansion.

Regarding this clonotype: What it binds is not known.

This receptor was identified in a human donor with Susac syndrome. The J gene is TRBJ2-3, the V gene TRBV5-1; D remains ambiguous. The sample consisted of CD4+ T cells from PBMCs. The DNA for the CDR3 is TGCGCCAGCAGCTTGGACGGGTCTCGCACAGATACGCAGTATTTT. Its protein product is CASSLDGSRTDTQYF.